Listed below are T cell receptor beta chains from one sample, sequenced in a study of blood T cell repertoires in COVID-19. Libraries were prepared by immunoSEQ multiplex PCR; TCRdb keeps only in-frame clonotypes and omits some of them. Here the sample spans about 69,000 clones, about 84% being singletons. Sequenced: peripheral blood. Receptors were obtained from a man over 45 with COVID-19, enrolled during active disease. CDR3s include the opening cysteine and the closing phenylalanine or tryptophan. D genes are given only for firm matches. Only some rows state a clone size, as once, few, many or a class for expanded clones.

J: TRBJ2-3; V: TRBV6-5; D: TRBD1; size: once; CDR3: CASSYKQGSDTQYF; DNA: TGTGCCAGCAGCTATAAACAGGGGTCAGATACGCAGTATTTT
J: TRBJ2-7; V: TRBV11-2; D: TRBD2; size: .; CDR3: CASSPTRGGYEQYF; DNA: TGTGCCAGCAGCCCTACTCGCGGGGGGTACGAGCAGTACTTC
J: TRBJ2-1; V: TRBV13; D: .; size: .; CDR3: CASSLGRGSVDNEQFF; DNA: TGTGCCAGCAGCTTGGGACGGGGGAGCGTGGACAATGAGCAGTTCTTC
J: TRBJ1-1; V: TRBV5-1; D: .; size: .; CDR3: CASSRRRRGEGEAFF; DNA: TGCGCCAGCAGCCGCCGGCGCAGGGGTGAAGGTGAAGCTTTCTTT
J: TRBJ1-5; V: TRBV5-8; D: .; size: .; CDR3: CASSLLGQPQHF; DNA: TGTGCCAGCAGCTTGCTTGGCCAGCCCCAGCATTTT
J: TRBJ2-5; V: TRBV24-1; D: .; size: .; CDR3: CATREQETQYF; DNA: TGTGCCACCAGAGAGCAAGAGACCCAGTACTTC
J: TRBJ2-3; V: TRBV9; D: TRBD1; size: .; CDR3: CASSVGQGATDTQYF; DNA: TGTGCCAGCAGCGTAGGGCAGGGGGCAACAGATACGCAGTATTTT
J: TRBJ2-3; V: TRBV10-3; D: .; size: once; CDR3: CATETGDTQYF; DNA: TGTGCCACCGAGACAGGAGATACGCAGTATTTT
J: TRBJ2-7; V: TRBV7-3; D: .; size: .; CDR3: CASSPPGRHYEQYF; DNA: TGTGCCAGCAGCCCCCCAGGAAGGCACTACGAGCAGTACTTC
J: TRBJ2-5; V: TRBV6-5; D: TRBD2; size: .; CDR3: CASSYVRTSGEETQYF; DNA: TGTGCCAGCAGTTACGTTCGGACTAGCGGGGAAGAGACCCAGTACTTC
J: TRBJ2-1; V: TRBV7-2; D: TRBD1; size: .; CDR3: CASSPETGGEGGRSEQFF; DNA: TGTGCCAGCAGCCCGGAGACAGGGGGCGAAGGGGGGAGGAGTGAGCAGTTCTTC
J: TRBJ2-1; V: TRBV7-2; D: .; size: .; CDR3: CASSLFGNNEQFF; DNA: TGTGCCAGCAGCTTATTCGGGAACAATGAGCAGTTCTTC
J: TRBJ1-2; V: TRBV29-1; D: TRBD1; size: .; CDR3: CSVPTGALRDTF; DNA: TGCAGCGTTCCGACAGGGGCACTTAGGGACACCTTC